The 13 T cell receptor beta chains below were found in one sample sequenced in a study of blood T cells in healthy people across ages. The authors ran a second PCR of about 6 to 11 cycles using a sample-barcoded 5' primer and a J-beta primer mix. TCRdb reprocessed the 5' RACE reads with MiXCR, giving one entry per CDR3 protein. This table has hundreds of thousands of distinct CDR3 sequences, 32% appearing once. Input material: blood. All receptors come from a woman aged 80 or over in good health.

This clonotype was detected a few times. This chain joins TRBV20-1 and TRBJ1-6; the D gene is possibly TRBD1 (6 bases). The V gene lost 0 bases and the J gene lost 9 bases, with 18 bases spanning the gap. CDR1 is DFQATT, CDR2 SNEGSKA, per germline (reference sequence). The CDR3 covers 16 residues. CDR3 amino acids: CSARDWATGISSPLHF. CDR3 in DNA: TGCAGTGCTAGAGATTGGGCGACAGGAATAAGTTCACCCCTCCACTTT.

The rearrangement joins TRBV5-1 to TRBJ2-3; 13 nucleotides agree with TRBD2. With V trimmed by 4 bases and J by 1 base, 9 bases remained unmatched. The germline V gene encodes CDR1 SGHRS and CDR2 YFSETQ. CDR3 size: 18 residues. CDR3 nucleotides: TGCGCCAGCAGCATAAGGACTAGCGGGAGTTCAGGCACAGATACGCAGTATTTT. Amino acid sequence: CASSIRTSGSSGTDTQYF.

This clonotype showed up just a few times. The V and J genes are TRBV3-1 and TRBJ1-2, with D uncertain. This CDR3 spans 13 amino acids. The germline CDR1 and CDR2 sequences are LGHDT and YNNKEL (reference sequence). With 4 bases removed from V and 4 bases from J, the gap between germline ends came to 10 bases. CDR3 in amino acids: CASSPYTTYGYTF. The CDR3 DNA is TGTGCCAGCAGCCCGTATACCACCTATGGCTACACCTTC.

The sample holds one count of this clonotype. This chain uses TRBV7-2 with TRBJ2-5; TRBD2 matches at 7 bases. After removal of 1 base from V and 2 bases from J, the junction contained 4 bases not matched to a gene. Germline V gene data show CDR1 as SGHTA and CDR2 as FQGNSA. This CDR3 comprises 15 residues. The CDR3 nucleotides read TGTGCCAGCAGCTTAGGGGGACTACAACAAGAGACCCAGTACTTC. It is translated as CASSLGGLQQETQYF.

This chain joins TRBV21-1 and TRBJ1-2; TRBD1 is taken as the D call from the table, unchecked against the DNA. TRBV21-1 is tagged as a pseudogene. This CDR3 has 17 residues. The CDR3 DNA is TGTGCCAGCAGCAAAAGTGGGGGCCAAATTAGCCTCTATGGCTACACCTTC. Translated, it gives CASSKSGGQISLYGYTF.

This clonotype showed up just a few times. The J gene is TRBJ2-2, the V gene TRBV4-3; D is undetermined. CDR3 length: 13 residues. V was cut by 0 bases and J by 4 bases, with 3 bases left in between. Looked up from germline, CDR1 is LGHNA and CDR2 is YSLEER. DNA of the CDR3: TGCGCCAGCAGCCAAGAGGTCACCGGGGAGCTGTTTTTT. It codes for CASSQEVTGELFF.

This clonotype was detected many times. The J gene is TRBJ2-6, the V gene TRBV29-1, with 7 bases lining up with TRBD1. Per the germline V gene, CDR1 is SQVTM and CDR2 is ANQGSEA. V shed 6 bases and J 1 base; nucleotides not matched to a gene: 6. This CDR3 has 15 residues. The CDR3 region has the DNA TGCAGCGTCCAGGGGGAATCATCTGGGGCCAACGTCCTGACTTTC. Translated, it gives CSVQGESSGANVLTF.

V gene TRBV6-1 combines with J gene TRBJ1-1; TRBD1 is a possible D gene (6 bases). CDR1 is MNHNS, CDR2 SASEGT, per germline. Trimming stripped 3 bases from V and 11 bases from J, with 16 bases between. This CDR3 comprises 13 residues. CDR3 coding DNA: TGTGCCAGCAGTGAGGAGGGGGGTCGTGGGGCTTTCTTT. Translation gives CASSEEGGRGAFF.

The table lists this clonotype with many counts. The V gene is TRBV30, the J gene TRBJ1-2; tentatively, D is TRBD1 (5 bases). V was cut by 5 bases and J by 7 bases, with 17 bases left in between. The CDR3 spans 13 residues. The germline V gene has CDR1 GTSNPN and CDR2 SVGIG (reference sequence). In nucleotides, the CDR3 is TGTGCCTGGGACCGGGACCTTCCTTCTGGCTACACCTTC. The encoded protein is CAWDRDLPSGYTF.

The chain has TRBV4-2 and TRBJ2-3; D gene ambiguous. Per the germline V gene, CDR1 is LGHNA and CDR2 is YNFKEQ. The CDR3 sequence is 14 residues long. Between the trimmed V and J ends, which lost 4 bases and 4 bases, there was a span of 12 bases. CDR3 region: CASSLEDMSDTQYF. The CDR3 bases are TGTGCCAGCAGCCTAGAGGATATGTCAGATACGCAGTATTTT.

The sample holds a few counts of this clonotype. The chain recombines TRBV6-6 with TRBJ1-1, with D hard to call. The CDR3 covers 10 residues. Trimming shortened V by 6 bases and J by 7 bases, and 6 bases separated the two germline ends. CDR1 and CDR2 (germline): MNHNY, SVGAGI (reference sequence). CDR3 sequence reads: CASREREAFF. The CDR3 DNA follows: TGTGCCAGCAGGGAGCGTGAAGCTTTCTTT.

This clonotype was seen ten or more times. The chain joins TRBV9 to TRBJ2-3; D remains ambiguous. The V gene's germline CDR1 is SGDLS and CDR2 YYNGEE. The CDR3 has 15 residues. Trimming pared 0 bases from V and 0 bases from J, leaving 8 bases between. The DNA for the CDR3 is TGTGCCAGCAGCGTAGGATCTCTTAGCACAGATACGCAGTATTTT. Amino acid sequence: CASSVGSLSTDTQYF.

The chain carries TRBV5-1 and TRBJ2-4, with D possibly being TRBD1 or TRBD2 (6 bases each). The ends were cut back, 7 bases at V and 3 bases at J, with 29 bases in the middle. CDR1 SGHRS and CDR2 YFSETQ come from the germline V gene. This CDR3 spans 19 amino acids. The CDR3 DNA is TGCGCCAGCGGCTCACCCGGGACAATCGCTGGCGGGGTCAAAAACATTCAGTACTTC. Amino acids: CASGSPGTIAGGVKNIQYF.